This is a list of T cell receptor beta chains from one sample in a study of molecular identifiers for immune sequencing clone quantification. Each CDR3 protein is one row after TCRdb ran MiXCR on the PCR reads. The profile shows more than 450,000 distinct CDR3 sequences, over 20% of them singletons. Input material: naive CD8+ T cells from blood, with Jurkat cell RNA spiked in. These receptors were taken from a human donor in good health. Some libraries in this study had Jurkat cell RNA spiked in. Each CDR3 is given with its conserved first and last residue. A D gene is named only where the DNA matches it firmly. The listing skips clone size in some rows; elsewhere it reads once, few, many or a size class.

>TRBD1|TRBJ2-7|18|many|TRBV7-8
CASSSGSWTGQGTYEQYF
TGTGCCAGCAGTTCCGGCTCGTGGACGGGACAGGGTACCTACGAGCAGTACTTC
>TRBD2|TRBJ2-2|18|-|TRBV2
CASTGTSGTQLNTGELFF
TGTGCCAGCACTGGGACTAGCGGGACCCAATTAAACACCGGGGAGCTGTTTTTT
>-|TRBJ1-1|15|-|TRBV5-6
CASSREVRVSPEAFF
TGTGCCAGCAGCCGGGAGGTCAGGGTGTCGCCTGAAGCTTTCTTT
>-|TRBJ1-5|15|-|TRBV4-1
CASSQVVAGDQPQHF
TGCGCCAGCAGCCAAGTAGTGGCAGGGGATCAGCCCCAGCATTTT
>-|TRBJ1-1|19|many|TRBV12-5
CASGFDSGRARRVNTEAFF
TGTGCTAGTGGTTTTGATTCGGGGCGCGCACGGCGGGTGAACACTGAAGCTTTCTTT
>-|TRBJ2-3|15|many|TRBV20-1
CSARTLGMSTDTQYF
TGCAGTGCTAGAACTCTAGGAATGAGCACAGATACGCAGTATTTT
>-|TRBJ2-3|16|few|TRBV7-7
CASILTPAFHSDTQYF
TGTGCCAGCATCCTGACACCGGCCTTTCATTCAGATACGCAGTATTTT
>-|TRBJ2-1|13|-|TRBV5-1
CASSLAAGGYQFF
TGCGCCAGCAGCTTGGCGGCAGGAGGTTATCAGTTCTTC
>TRBD2|TRBJ2-2|13|many|TRBV30
CAWTGSGAGELFF
TGTGCCTGGACAGGGAGCGGGGCCGGGGAGCTGTTTTTT
>TRBD2|TRBJ2-3|16|many|TRBV9
CASSAGSGDGTDTQYF
TGTGCCAGCAGCGCTGGGAGCGGGGATGGCACAGATACGCAGTATTTT
>-|TRBJ1-5|13|many|TRBV19
CASGGYSNQPQHF
TGTGCCAGTGGTGGGTATAGCAATCAGCCCCAGCATTTT
>-|TRBJ2-2|15|many|TRBV5-5
CASSADRTNTGELFF
TGTGCCAGCAGCGCGGACAGAACGAACACCGGGGAGCTGTTTTTT
>TRBD1|TRBJ1-1|13|-|TRBV30
CAWSRTGNTEAFF
TGTGCCTGGAGTAGGACAGGGAACACTGAAGCTTTCTTT
>-|TRBJ1-5|13|once|TRBV19
CASSSRGSQPQHF
TGTGCCAGTAGTTCGAGGGGCTCTCAGCCCCAGCATTTT
>-|TRBJ2-7|15|few|TRBV5-1
CASSLRGQGYHEQYF
TGCGCCAGCAGCCTGAGGGGCCAGGGATATCACGAGCAGTACTTC
>-|TRBJ2-1|15|few|TRBV6-6
CASSASTSSYNEQFF
TGTGCCAGCAGCGCCTCTACCAGCTCCTACAATGAGCAGTTCTTC
>-|TRBJ1-5|15|many|TRBV4-3
CASSPDRQSNQPQHF
TGCGCCAGCAGCCCAGACAGACAGAGCAATCAGCCCCAGCATTTT
>TRBD2|TRBJ2-7|17|many|TRBV4-3
CASSQDTVSGGPDEQYF
TGCGCCAGCAGCCAAGATACAGTGTCGGGAGGGCCCGACGAGCAGTACTTC
>-|TRBJ2-5|15|-|TRBV28
CASSLNRERLETQYF
TGTGCCAGCAGTTTAAACAGGGAGAGATTGGAGACCCAGTACTTC
>TRBD1|TRBJ1-5|16|many|TRBV20-1
CSARSIQGASNQPQHF
TGCAGTGCTAGATCCATCCAGGGGGCTAGCAATCAGCCCCAGCATTTT
>TRBD1|TRBJ1-3|17|few|TRBV23-1
CASSQGVEGALGNTIYF
TGCGCCAGCAGTCAAGGGGTTGAGGGGGCGCTTGGAAACACCATATATTTT
>-|TRBJ1-1|15|many|TRBV7-9
CASSLGSGKNTEAFF
TGTGCCAGCAGCTTAGGTTCGGGGAAGAACACTGAAGCTTTCTTT
>-|TRBJ2-7|15|many|TRBV19
CASSNGPRLGYEQYF
TGTGCCAGTAGTAACGGGCCCCGGCTCGGTTACGAGCAGTACTTC
>-|TRBJ2-1|12|few|TRBV28
CASEEGSDEQFF
TGTGCCAGCGAGGAGGGGAGCGATGAGCAGTTCTTC
>-|TRBJ2-7|16|-|TRBV27
CASSLGAYGLPYEQYF
TGTGCCAGCAGTTTAGGGGCGTACGGACTTCCCTACGAGCAGTACTTC
>TRBD1|TRBJ2-7|13|few|TRBV29-1
CSVEDREIYEQYF
TGCAGCGTGGAAGACAGGGAAATATACGAGCAGTACTTC
>TRBD1|TRBJ1-2|14|-|TRBV27
CASSWTGGNYGYTF
TGTGCCAGCAGTTGGACAGGGGGAAACTATGGCTACACCTTC
>-|TRBJ1-5|16|few|TRBV20-1
CSATKGGPASNQPQHF
TGCAGTGCTACCAAAGGTGGCCCTGCCAGCAATCAGCCCCAGCATTTT
>-|TRBJ2-4|13|-|TRBV27
CASKGLDKNIQYF
TGTGCCAGCAAGGGACTGGATAAAAACATTCAGTACTTC
>-|TRBJ2-5|12|-|TRBV5-6
CASSSRMLTQYF
TGTGCCAGCAGCTCACGGATGCTGACCCAGTACTTC
>-|TRBJ2-7|14|-|TRBV19
CASSPAAWGYEQYF
TGTGCCAGTTCTCCGGCAGCGTGGGGCTACGAGCAGTACTTC
>-|TRBJ2-3|15|few|TRBV18
CASSPDWQVTDTQYF
TGTGCCAGCTCACCTGACTGGCAGGTCACAGATACGCAGTATTTT
>-|TRBJ2-7|15|-|TRBV20-1
CSARSLEGIAYEQYF
TGCAGTGCTAGAAGCCTCGAGGGGATTGCCTACGAGCAGTACTTC
>-|TRBJ2-5|15|many|TRBV5-1
CASSWRMPYQETQYF
TGCGCCAGCAGCTGGAGGATGCCGTACCAAGAGACCCAGTACTTC